These 16 T cell receptor beta chains share one sample of origin, sequenced in a study of shared clonotypes between healthy human individuals (TCRdb year 2020). Libraries came from the immunoSEQ multiplex PCR assay. In its TCRdb copy, this immuneACCESS table keeps in-frame sequences only and misses some clones. Where compared with another copy, unresolved V genes explain less than half of these, and the others have no known cause. The sample records roughly 640,000 clones, roughly 97% of which are singletons. Approximately 0.057% of the sample lies in the top ten. Sequencing was carried out using naive CD4+ T cells sorted from blood. The cell subset or site label, as the study defines it: CD45RA+ positively selected. These receptors were obtained from a woman in her thirties in good health.

The chain carries TRBV19 and TRBJ2-7; D possibly matches TRBD1 or TRBD2 (5 bases each). The CDR3 is 14 residues long. Germline lookup yields CDR1 LNHDA and CDR2 SQIVND (reference sequence). Trimming shortened V by 5 bases and J by 4 bases, and 15 bases separated the two germline ends. The chain's CDR3 is CASSGDPDRYEQYF. The CDR3 DNA is TGTGCCAGTAGTGGGGACCCAGATCGATACGAGCAGTACTTC.

The rearrangement uses TRBV7-9 and TRBJ1-5; D is unresolved. There are 15 residues in the CDR3. Per germline, CDR1 SEHNR and CDR2 FQNEAQ (reference sequence). V shed 0 bases and J shed 0 bases, with 6 bases lying between them. CDR3 nucleotide sequence: TGTGCCAGCAGCTTAGCGGGCTATAGCAATCAGCCCCAGCATTTT. It encodes CASSLAGYSNQPQHF.

This chain joins TRBV5-1 and TRBJ1-2; 7 nucleotides match TRBD1. The CDR3 is 14 residues long. Trimming at V came to 0 bases and at J to 7 bases, leaving 6 bases not matched to a gene. Germline CDR1 SGHRS, CDR2 YFSETQ. The CDR3 DNA reads TGCGCCAGCAGCTTGGAGCCAGGGGGAGTTGGCTACACCTTC. Its protein is CASSLEPGGVGYTF. The whole variable domain, filled in from reference TRBV5-1 and TRBJ1-2, reads KAGVTQTPRYLIKTRGQQVTLSCSPISGHRSVSWYQQTPGQGLQFLFEYFSETQRNKGNFPGRFSGRQFSNSRSEMNVSTLELGDSALYLCASSLEPGGVGYTFGSGTRLTVV.

The V call is TRBV5-1, the J call TRBJ2-7, with 9 bases fitting TRBD2. Germline CDR1 SGHRS, CDR2 YFSETQ. The CDR3 sequence is 18 residues long. V lost 6 bases and J lost 0; bases outside the gene matches: 16. This chain's CDR3 is CASTLGGTTSGGSYEQYF. The CDR3 region has the DNA TGCGCCAGCACTTTGGGAGGCACGACTAGCGGAGGCTCCTACGAGCAGTACTTC.

This chain uses TRBV5-5 with TRBJ1-5, with 10 positions matching TRBD1. CDR3 size: 15 residues. After removal of 3 bases from V and 6 bases from J, the junction contained 6 bases not matched to a gene. The germline CDR1 and CDR2 sequences are SGHKS and YYEKEE (reference sequence). The CDR3 DNA sequence: TGTGCCAGCAGCTGGTCGGACAGGGGGACTCAGCCCCAGCATTTT. It specifies CASSWSDRGTQPQHF.

This chain connects TRBV28 to TRBJ2-1, with 8 nucleotides matching TRBD2. V was clipped by 5 bases and J by 6 bases; unmatched bases: 9. CDR3 length: 15 amino acids. CDR1 and CDR2 (germline): MDHEN, SYDVKM. For the CDR3, the DNA is TGTGCCAGCAGTGCGACGGGACTAGTGAGCAATGAGCAGTTCTTC. It translates to CASSATGLVSNEQFF.

This rearrangement joins TRBV4-1 to TRBJ1-4; 7 bases map to TRBD1. Germline trimming cut 3 bases from V and 8 bases from J; bases unmatched to any gene: 9. Germline CDR1 is MGHRA and CDR2 is YSYEKL. This CDR3 has 15 amino acids. The CDR3 DNA reads TGCGCCAGCAGCCAGGGCGACAGGGATGAAGAAAAACTGTTTTTT. Translation: CASSQGDRDEEKLFF.

The chain uses TRBV28 and TRBJ1-2; TRBD1 matches 9 bases. V lost 8 bases and J lost 4; bases outside the gene matches: 8. The CDR3 is made up of 14 amino acids. CDR1 is MDHEN and CDR2 is SYDVKM in the germline V gene. CDR3 loop: CASDGQGMSYGYTF. In nucleotides, the CDR3 is TGTGCCAGCGACGGACAGGGGATGAGCTATGGCTACACCTTC.

The chain combines TRBV19 with TRBJ1-5; D remains ambiguous. This CDR3 is built from 14 residues. CDR1 LNHDA and CDR2 SQIVND come from the germline V gene (reference sequence). Trimming took 7 bases from V and 7 from J, leaving 17 bases between them. CDR3 in amino acids: CASNSAGRAQPQHF. The CDR3 bases are TGTGCCAGTAATTCGGCCGGGAGGGCCCAGCCCCAGCATTTT.

CDR3 nucleotide sequence: TGCGCCAGCAGACAGACAGGGGTTGGTGAGCAGTTCTTC. As protein: CASRQTGVGEQFF. The chain is built from TRBV4-1 and TRBJ2-1, with 8 positions matching TRBD1. The ends lost 6 bases at V and 9 bases at J; junction bases unmatched: 7. The length of the CDR3 is 13 residues. CDR1 and CDR2 from the germline V gene are MGHRA and YSYEKL.

The chain has TRBV28 and TRBJ2-1, with D unresolved. V was clipped by 6 bases and J by 10 bases, with 16 bases between them. This CDR3 has 13 amino acids. Germline V gives CDR1 MDHEN, CDR2 SYDVKM. CDR3: CASSPFTQLEQFF. The CDR3 region has the DNA TGTGCCAGCAGCCCCTTTACCCAGTTGGAGCAGTTCTTC.

Note on this clone: This same CDR3 is encoded by further DNA sequences in the sample. The rearrangement uses TRBV5-4 and TRBJ1-1; no clear D. CDR1 SGHNT and CDR2 YYREEE come from the germline V gene (reference sequence). This CDR3 region has 13 residues. Trimming removed 0 bases at V and 1 base at J, with 4 bases between. The CDR3 DNA reads TGTGCCAGCAGCTTGGCGGGGAACACTGAAGCTTTCTTT. This gives the protein CASSLAGNTEAFF.

The chain employs TRBV28 and TRBJ2-2; D gene uncertain. The CDR3 runs 13 residues. Trimming removed 5 bases at V and 5 bases at J, with 9 bases between. Germline lookup yields CDR1 MDHEN and CDR2 SYDVKM. The chain's CDR3 is CASSLVETGELFF. CDR3 in DNA: TGTGCCAGCAGTCTTGTTGAAACCGGGGAGCTGTTTTTT.

This clone was seen just once. The CDR3 DNA follows: TGTGCCACCAGCAAGGACTACGAGCAGTACTTC. Translating it yields CATSKDYEQYF. V usage is TRBV15 and J usage is TRBJ2-7, with D unclear. V was shortened by 4 bases and J by 3 bases, with 4 bases between the two germline ends. This CDR3 is 11 amino acids long. Germline-derived CDR1 and CDR2 are LNHNV and YYDKDF (reference sequence).

V and J are TRBV15 and TRBJ2-3; weak D call: TRBD2 (5 bases). With 5 bases removed from V and 4 bases from J, the gap between germline ends came to 19 bases. Per germline, CDR1 LNHNV and CDR2 YYDKDF (reference sequence). CDR3 length: 16 residues. The CDR3 DNA sequence: TGTGCCACCAGCCCCAATCCCAAGCGGTTCTCAGATACGCAGTATTTT. Encoded protein: CATSPNPKRFSDTQYF.

The chain couples TRBV11-2 to TRBJ1-1; no definite D call. This CDR3 is 13 amino acids long. The germline CDR1 and CDR2 sequences are SGHAT and FQNNGV. V was pared by 0 bases and J by 1 base, with 3 bases between. Written as DNA, the CDR3 is TGTGCCAGCAGCTTAGAGGGGAACACTGAAGCTTTCTTT. It is translated as CASSLEGNTEAFF.